This T cell receptor (beta chain) stems from a study of regulatory T cells in long-lasting Graves disease. Study-wide results and limits: A reduction in accuracy may have resulted from the small sample size.

Time point indicated: persistent/refractory GD, antithyroid drugs over 5 years with positive TRAb. Making the TCR library involved RNA that had been extracted from PBMCs. In this sample, this clonotype turned up many times. Its antigen is unidentified. The ends were cut back, 3 bases at V and 8 bases at J, with 13 bases in the middle. The CDR3 loop spans 13 amino acids. Library construction for TCR beta used iRepertoire HTBI primers and Arm-PCR of CDR3 regions. In the authors' workflow: The samples yielded some 62 TRBV and more than twelve TRBJ segments. TCRdb redid the calling of the multiplex PCR reads with MiXCR, one entry per CDR3 protein. These V and J calls originate from TCRdb's pipeline instead of the authors' own analysis. The sample holds 500,000 to 700,000 distinct CDR3 sequences, around 32% seen once.

The chain links TRBV12-3 or TRBV12-4 to TRBJ1-2, with unresolved D. The sample was peripheral blood mononuclear cells (PBMCs), taken when the disease was refractory, from a patient treated with antithyroid drugs. This clonotype originated in a female donor with Graves disease. DNA of the CDR3: TGTGCCAGCAGTTTTGATTCTAGCGTGGGCTACACCTTC. Translation gives CASSFDSSVGYTF.